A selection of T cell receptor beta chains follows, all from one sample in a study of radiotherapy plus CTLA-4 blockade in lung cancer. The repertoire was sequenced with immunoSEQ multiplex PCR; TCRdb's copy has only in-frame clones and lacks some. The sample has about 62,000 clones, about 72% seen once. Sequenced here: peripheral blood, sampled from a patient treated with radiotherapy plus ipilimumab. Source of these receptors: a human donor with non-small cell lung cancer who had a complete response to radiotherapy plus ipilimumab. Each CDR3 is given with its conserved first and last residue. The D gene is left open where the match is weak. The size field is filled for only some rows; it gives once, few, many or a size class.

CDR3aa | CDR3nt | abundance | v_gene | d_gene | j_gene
CASSQGGGLGSEQFF | TGCGCCAGCAGCCAGGGGGGCGGGTTGGGTAGTGAGCAGTTCTTC | NA | TRBV5-1 | NA | TRBJ2-1
CASNPRTGRNSPLHF | TGTGCCAGTAACCCGAGGACAGGACGTAATTCACCCCTCCACTTT | NA | TRBV19 | TRBD1 | TRBJ1-6
CASSPFQGTRHYNEQFF | TGTGCCAGCTCACCATTCCAAGGGACTAGACACTACAATGAGCAGTTCTTC | NA | TRBV18 | TRBD2 | TRBJ2-1
CASSVSSESYEQYF | TGTGCCAGCAGCGTAAGTAGCGAGAGCTACGAGCAGTACTTC | NA | TRBV9 | NA | TRBJ2-7
CASSLGPKGVYGYTF | TGTGCCAGCAGCTTGGGGCCGAAGGGAGTCTATGGCTACACCTTC | NA | TRBV5-4 | NA | TRBJ1-2
CASAGDGNTIYF | TGTGCCAGCGCAGGGGATGGAAACACCATATATTTT | few | TRBV10-3 | NA | TRBJ1-3
CASSVEGTVPYEQYF | TGTGCCAGCAGCGTAGAGGGGACAGTTCCCTACGAGCAGTACTTC | NA | TRBV9 | TRBD1 | TRBJ2-7
CASSLGGGILGTQYF | TGTGCCAGCAGTTTAGGCGGGGGGATTTTAGGTACGCAGTATTTT | NA | TRBV27 | TRBD2 | TRBJ2-3
CASSPRTLYSNQPQHF | TGTGCCAGCTCACCTAGGACACTATATAGCAATCAGCCCCAGCATTTT | NA | TRBV18 | NA | TRBJ1-5
CASSQTLDSNEKLFF | TGTGCCAGCAGCCAAACCCTCGACAGTAATGAAAAACTGTTTTTT | NA | TRBV14 | NA | TRBJ1-4
CASSQGQGTSGEKLFF | TGCGCCAGCAGCCAGGGACAGGGGACGAGTGGTGAAAAACTGTTTTTT | once | TRBV4-1 | TRBD1 | TRBJ1-4
CASSAGAKETQYF | TGTGCCAGCAGCGCGGGGGCGAAAGAGACCCAGTACTTC | NA | TRBV11-2 | NA | TRBJ2-5
CASSDAQGVLTDTQYF | TGCGCCAGCAGTGACGCACAGGGGGTCCTCACAGATACGCAGTATTTT | once | TRBV10-2 | TRBD1 | TRBJ2-3
CASSPMGLEETQYF | TGTGCCAGCTCACCAATGGGGCTCGAGGAGACCCAGTACTTC | once | TRBV18 | NA | TRBJ2-5
CASSEALLQSLLSGRADYEQYF | TGTGCCAGCAGTGAAGCGCTTCTGCAGAGCTTGCTGAGCGGGAGGGCCGACTACGAGCAGTACTTC | NA | TRBV6-1 | TRBD2 | TRBJ2-7
CASSYTADRRGEKLFF | TGTGCCAGCAGTTACACCGCGGACAGAAGGGGTGAAAAACTGTTTTTT | NA | TRBV6-6 | NA | TRBJ1-4
CASSLAVAATYEQYF | TGCGCCAGCAGCTTGGCCGTGGCGGCAACCTACGAGCAGTACTTC | NA | TRBV5-1 | NA | TRBJ2-7
CASSLGAAGRPYEQYF | TGTGCCAGCAGCTTAGGCGCCGCGGGGAGACCTTACGAGCAGTACTTC | NA | TRBV7-8 | NA | TRBJ2-7
CASSISDRGSEQPQHF | TGTGCCAGTAGTATCTCTGACAGGGGTTCGGAGCAGCCCCAGCATTTT | NA | TRBV19 | TRBD1 | TRBJ1-5
CASSDQAGPRGPSGKLFF | TGTGCCAGCAGTGATCAGGCAGGACCGAGGGGGCCTAGTGGAAAACTGTTTTTT | NA | TRBV2 | TRBD1 | TRBJ1-4
CASSQIGLAGGTGQYF | TGCGCCAGCAGCCAAATCGGACTAGCGGGAGGAACAGGGCAGTACTTC | NA | TRBV4-1 | TRBD2 | TRBJ2-7
CASSGTSGGSYNEQFF | TGTGCCAGCAGCGGGACTAGCGGGGGCTCCTACAATGAGCAGTTCTTC | NA | TRBV7-2 | TRBD2 | TRBJ2-1
CASSSGGTHQFF | TGCGCCAGCAGTTCTGGCGGGACTCACCAGTTCTTC | NA | TRBV4-3 | NA | TRBJ2-1
CASSLGRGSRRETQYF | TGTGCCAGCAGCTTAGGTAGGGGGAGTCGCCGGGAGACCCAGTACTTC | NA | TRBV11-2 | NA | TRBJ2-5
CASSPGQGQPQHF | TGTGCCAGCAGTCCGGGACAGGGACAGCCCCAGCATTTT | once | TRBV6-1 | TRBD1 | TRBJ1-5
CASSIRDRVAYGYTF | TGTGCCAGTAGTATTCGGGACAGGGTTGCGTATGGCTACACCTTC | once | TRBV19 | TRBD1 | TRBJ1-2
CASSQEISPYTGELFF | TGTGCCAGCAGCCAAGAAATCAGTCCTTACACCGGGGAGCTGTTTTTT | NA | TRBV14 | NA | TRBJ2-2
CASSLAESPSYEQYF | TGTGCCAGCAGCTTAGCAGAGAGCCCGTCTTACGAGCAGTACTTC | NA | TRBV7-2 | NA | TRBJ2-7
CASRVSGSTGELFF | TGCGCCAGCAGAGTATCAGGGTCCACCGGGGAGCTGTTTTTT | NA | TRBV10-2 | NA | TRBJ2-2
CASRRGSGSHYNEQFF | TGTGCCAGTAGGCGAGGGAGCGGCTCCCACTACAATGAGCAGTTCTTC | NA | TRBV19 | NA | TRBJ2-1
CAWSVFRGHEQYF | TGTGCCTGGAGTGTATTTAGGGGCCACGAGCAGTACTTC | NA | TRBV30 | NA | TRBJ2-7
CASSFTGMNIQYF | TGTGCCAGCAGCTTTACAGGGATGAACATTCAGTACTTC | NA | TRBV7-8 | NA | TRBJ2-4
CASRPGLAGVETQYF | TGTGCCAGCAGGCCAGGACTAGCGGGGGTGGAGACCCAGTACTTC | few | TRBV6-1 | TRBD2 | TRBJ2-5